Below, 7 T cell receptor beta chains from the same sample are listed, as sequenced in a study of blood T cell repertoires in COVID-19. Only in-frame clones appear in the TCRdb table, and some are missing; sequencing was by immunoSEQ multiplex PCR. The table has roughly 170,000 clones, over 70% seen once. Input material: PBMCs or T cells enriched from blood (not recorded which). The receptor source for this set is a woman aged 40 to 49 with acute COVID-19.

The chain joins TRBV2 to TRBJ2-3, with 9 bases aligning to TRBD1. This CDR3 is 13 amino acids long. Germline V gene lookup returns CDR1 SNHLY and CDR2 FYNNEI. Trimming took 5 bases from V and 5 from J; bases not matched to a gene: 2. This chain's CDR3 is CASSQDRGDTQYF. CDR3 in DNA: TGTGCCAGCAGTCAGGACAGGGGAGATACGCAGTATTTT.

The V and J genes are TRBV19 and TRBJ1-5, with 11 bases identical to TRBD1. Trimming removed 3 bases from V and 5 bases from J; junction bases left unmatched: 6. There are 16 residues in the CDR3. CDR1 LNHDA and CDR2 SQIVND come from the germline V gene (reference sequence). CDR3 nucleotide sequence: TGTGCCAGTAGTATTTGGGGACAGGGGGGAGATCAGCCCCAGCATTTT. Its translation: CASSIWGQGGDQPQHF.

The rearrangement joins TRBV6-5 to TRBJ1-1, with D tentatively TRBD1 (6 bases). The germline gives CDR1 MNHEY, CDR2 SVGAGI. The ends were cut back, 6 bases at V and 5 bases at J, with 19 bases in the middle. The CDR3 totals 15 residues. The CDR3 here is CASRSYLAGATEAFF. The CDR3 region has the DNA TGTGCCAGCAGATCCTACCTCGCAGGGGCGACTGAAGCTTTCTTT.

This clone occurred a few times. This chain uses TRBV15 with TRBJ1-1; D perhaps matches TRBD1 (5 bases). Trimming took off 8 bases at V and 4 bases at J, with 14 bases between the two ends. Germline values: CDR1 LNHNV, CDR2 YYDKDF (reference sequence). The CDR3 is made up of 13 amino acids. The DNA for the CDR3 is TGTGCCACCCTGGGGGGAGAGGGCACTGAAGCTTTCTTT. Protein sequence: CATLGGEGTEAFF.

V and J are TRBV24-1 and TRBJ2-2; D remains ambiguous. The germline V gene encodes CDR1 KGHDR and CDR2 SFDVKD. The CDR3 sequence is 18 residues long. Trimming stripped 2 bases from V and 0 bases from J, with 15 bases between. CDR3 DNA sequence: TGTGCCACCAGTGATTCATACCATGATACAGCGAACACCGGGGAGCTGTTTTTT. This gives the protein CATSDSYHDTANTGELFF.

The gene calls are TRBV10-1 and TRBJ2-3, with 8 bases aligning to TRBD1. The CDR3 runs 18 residues. Germline CDR1 is WNHNN and CDR2 is SYGVQD (reference sequence). Trimming at V came to 0 bases and at J to 3 bases, leaving 11 bases not matched to a gene. CDR3 loop: CASSESIGTGARTDTQYF. The CDR3, as DNA: TGCGCCAGCAGTGAGTCTATAGGGACAGGAGCTCGAACAGATACGCAGTATTTT.

The chain carries TRBV19 and TRBJ2-5, with D maybe TRBD1 (6 bases). Trimming removed 7 bases at V and 2 bases at J, with 8 bases between. This CDR3 is 12 amino acids long. Per the germline V gene, CDR1 is LNHDA and CDR2 is SQIVND (reference sequence). The CDR3 nucleotides are TGTGCCAGTACGGACAGACAAGAGACCCAGTACTTC. Translating gives CASTDRQETQYF.